The present entry profiles one T cell receptor (beta chain) with its context. Its recognized antigen is unknown. The input lacks base qualities; no much larger clone sits a single base away. Each collaborating institution followed its own protocols to collect whole blood in K2EDTA tubes. Collaborator samples were shipped for TCRbeta analysis as frozen whole blood, isolated PBMCs, or DNA extracted from either sample type. This sample was taken from a study of blood T cell repertoires in COVID-19 (dated by TCRdb to 2020 to 2021). Study-level background: The collaborator samples originated in the United States, Italy and Spain and spanned the acute and convalescent phases of COVID-19. The material from the prospective study consisted of cDNA or gDNA derived from T cells, B-cell-depleted T cells, or PBMCs. The dataset comprised deeply sampled blood TCRbeta repertoires from subjects exposed to, actively infected with, or recovered from COVID-19. A freely available public database, intended as a resource for researchers studying the immune response to SARS-CoV-2, is where the repertoires were released. The samples were drawn from two sources: the first 160 participants of the ongoing ImmuneRACE study, and some 1,300 subjects contributed by 6 global collaborators. Nearly every sample came with metadata listing a de-identified subject ID, COVID-19 status, age in years and sex. Where available, HLA class I and class II types were taken from metadata supplied by the sample provider and were not determined by assay-based typing. Beyond this particular receptor, the publication reports: Clinical and demographic metadata were provided uncurated, with the amount varying by source and participant.

The germline V gene (reference sequence) sets CDR1 to SGHNT and CDR2 to YYREEE. After removal of 2 bases from V and 2 bases from J, the junction retains 13 bases not matched to a gene. The CDR3, from cysteine to phenylalanine, totals 18 residues. Here the CDR3 DNA is all that survives: 54 bases in frame from base 1. TCRbeta CDR3 regions were amplified from genomic DNA using the immunoSEQ Assay, a bias-controlled multiplex PCR. Per the original workflow: Within the assay, amplification of reference gene primers was used to estimate how many nucleated cells each sample contained. To quantify the absolute abundance of each unique TCRbeta CDR3 rearrangement, sequence reads were collapsed and filtered. For each sample, productive Simpson clonality was calculated as the square root of Simpson's diversity index over productive rearrangements. The source is immuneACCESS, and TCRdb retained only in-frame sequences with V and J called. Part of the clones is not carried over; for the studies checked, unresolved V genes explain less than half of this, and the remainder is unexplained. The V and J calls and the clone size are those of that table, but D and trimming were determined from the DNA. The sample records 100,000 or so clones, about 91% of which are singletons. The top ten hold around 4% of the sample.

The receptor's source is a man younger than 35 with acute or convalescent COVID-19. This sequence uses TRBV5-4 and TRBJ2-7, and TRBD1 matches 10 of the central bases. Sequencing used peripheral blood. The CDR3 sequence is CASSFRDRGPEGTYEQYF. The nucleotide sequence reads as follows: TGTGCCAGCAGCTTCCGGGACAGGGGTCCGGAAGGCACCTACGAGCAGTACTTC.